This T cell receptor (beta chain) came from a study of shared clonotypes between healthy human individuals. Study details: CD8 memory received one plate per donor, CD8 naive two, CD4 memory three and CD4 naive three.

To note about this clone: Its antigen is currently unknown.

Whole-study results and caveats: Among donors, the sharing of clonotypes was expected to be influenced by sequencing depth.

Trimming took off 1 base at V and 9 bases at J, with 9 bases between the two ends. Germline assignment: CDR1 LGHNA and CDR2 YSLEER. The CDR3 runs 13 residues. The assay was immunoSEQ multiplex PCR, and TCRdb's table has in-frame clones only and misses some. Of millions of clones listed, more than 80% were seen once; the top ten hold over 0.12%. What was sequenced was naive CD4+ T cells sorted from blood. Stated subset: CD45RA+ positively selected. The clonotype was recovered from a man in his late teens or twenties in good health. The chain couples TRBV4-3 to TRBJ2-2; tentatively, D is TRBD2 (6 bases). The CDR3 coding sequence is TGCGCCAGCAGCCAAGTGGGAGGTTGGGAGCTGTTTTTT. Its protein product is CASSQVGGWELFF.